Listed below are T cell receptor beta chains from one sample, sequenced in a study of cytomegalovirus exposure and HLA in healthy donors. Clones were read by immunoSEQ multiplex PCR, and TCRdb kept only the in-frame ones, dropping some. The sample comprises around 220,000 clones, approximately 83% of which are singletons, and around 1.5% rests with the top ten. Sequenced sample: PBMCs. These receptor sequences come from a girl aged 10 to 17 in good health and CMV-seronegative. The CDR3 runs from the conserved cysteine through the conserved F or W. The order of the fields is V gene, clone size, D gene, J gene, CDR3 protein, CDR3 DNA. A D gene is named only where the DNA matches it firmly. The size field is filled for only some rows; it gives once, few, many or a size class.

>TRBV5-1|.|.|TRBJ2-7
CASSLSISRPYEQYF
TGCGCCAGCAGCTTAAGTATCAGTCGCCCCTACGAGCAGTACTTC
>TRBV27|.|.|TRBJ2-7
CASRSSSYEQYF
TGTGCCAGCAGATCGAGCTCCTACGAGCAGTACTTC
>TRBV25-1|.|.|TRBJ1-1
CASSESPGWGLTEAFF
TGTGCCAGCAGTGAATCCCCAGGGTGGGGTTTGACTGAAGCTTTCTTT
>TRBV29-1|.|.|TRBJ1-5
CGVAQGQSNQPQHF
TGCGGCGTTGCTCAGGGTCAAAGCAATCAGCCCCAGCATTTT
>TRBV6-1|once|.|TRBJ1-3
CASSQGNTIYF
TGTGCCAGCTCGCAGGGAAACACCATATATTTT
>TRBV7-2|.|.|TRBJ2-3
CATRWGGARTDTQYF
TGTGCCACCCGATGGGGGGGGGCGCGCACAGATACGCAGTATTTT
>TRBV30|once|.|TRBJ2-2
CAWSVDGVGPRTGELFF
TGTGCCTGGAGTGTAGATGGAGTCGGCCCACGCACCGGGGAGCTGTTTTTT
>TRBV28|.|TRBD1|TRBJ2-7
CASKSTGGNEQYF
TGTGCCAGCAAATCGACAGGGGGGAACGAGCAGTACTTC
>TRBV6-4|.|TRBD2|TRBJ2-3
CASSGVAGGDTQYF
TGTGCCAGCAGTGGAGTAGCGGGAGGGGATACGCAGTATTTT
>TRBV27|.|.|TRBJ1-1
CASSLRVPDGLNTEAFF
TGTGCCAGCAGTTTGAGGGTCCCAGATGGGCTGAACACTGAAGCTTTCTTT
>TRBV4-3|.|.|TRBJ2-5
CASSQLPGQQETQYF
TGCGCCAGCAGCCAACTCCCTGGGCAGCAAGAGACCCAGTACTTC
>TRBV20-1|.|.|TRBJ1-1
CSALRGEAFF
TGCAGTGCTCTACGCGGTGAAGCTTTCTTT
>TRBV7-2|.|TRBD1|TRBJ1-1
CASSSTGGGTEAFF
TGTGCCAGCAGCTCGACAGGGGGCGGGACTGAAGCTTTCTTT
>TRBV29-1|.|.|TRBJ1-1
CSVEGGQSDTEAFF
TGCAGCGTCGAGGGTGGGCAGTCTGACACTGAAGCTTTCTTT
>TRBV5-1|.|TRBD1|TRBJ1-2
CASRPGQGAPGYTF
TGCGCCAGCAGACCAGGACAGGGGGCTCCTGGCTACACCTTC
>TRBV28|.|TRBD1|TRBJ1-1
CASIVYRGHTEAFF
TGTGCCAGCATCGTTTACAGGGGGCACACTGAAGCTTTCTTT